This TCR beta chain was recorded in a study of tumor-infiltrating lymphocytes in oesophageal squamous cell carcinoma. CDR1 and CDR2 from the germline V gene are SGHVS and FNYEAQ. J lost 4 bases, V lost 1 base, and 4 bases had no gene match. The CDR3 loop spans 15 amino acids. TCRdb fed the PCR reads into MiXCR, producing one record per CDR3 protein. Counted here are around 16,000 distinct CDR3 sequences, 35% to 55% occurring once; the ten biggest clones make up approximately 40%. This clonotype was sampled from a female donor with esophageal squamous cell carcinoma. The chain uses TRBV7-6 and TRBJ2-1; 7 positions match TRBD2. The sequenced sample consisted of blood. The CDR3 loop is CASSLDPSGYNEQFF. CDR3 DNA sequence: TGTGCCAGCAGCTTAGACCCTAGCGGATACAATGAGCAGTTCTTC.